These T cell receptor beta chains were read from a single sample in a study of T cell responses to AZD1222 COVID-19 vaccine. Repertoires were generated with immunoSEQ multiplex PCR, while TCRdb's copy carries only in-frame clones and drops some. The table lists some 110,000 clones, around 90% of them singletons. Sequencing used peripheral blood, obtained on day 0 of AZD1222 vaccination. The origin of the receptors is an adult in good health. Both conserved end residues are part of each CDR3. The order of the fields is D gene, J gene, clone size, V gene, CDR3 protein, CDR3 DNA. D genes are given only for firm matches. Size is stated for part of the rows, as once, few or many counts, or as a class when the clone is expanded.

>NA|TRBJ1-6|NA|TRBV21-1
CASSKRCLRVSSPLHF
TGTGCCAGCAGCAAACGCTGTCTCAGGGTGAGTTCACCCCTCCACTTT
>NA|TRBJ1-4|NA|TRBV3-1/TRBV3-2
CASSPETGTNEKLFF
TGTGCCAGCAGCCCAGAGACAGGAACTAATGAAAAACTGTTTTTT
>NA|TRBJ1-1|few|TRBV5-6
CASSLNRLRNTEAFF
TGTGCCAGCAGCTTAAACCGACTGAGGAACACTGAAGCTTTCTTT
>TRBD2|TRBJ2-2|once|TRBV3-1/TRBV3-2
CASSSRTSEDTGELFF
TGTGCCAGCAGCTCCCGGACTAGCGAAGACACCGGGGAGCTGTTTTTT
>NA|TRBJ1-4|NA|TRBV18
CASSPPLRTLPEKLFF
TGTGCCAGCTCACCACCGTTGAGGACCCTCCCGGAAAAACTGTTTTTT
>NA|TRBJ2-3|NA|TRBV28
CASSLYTDTQYF
TGTGCCAGCAGCCTATACACAGATACGCAGTATTTT
>TRBD2|TRBJ2-2|NA|TRBV11-2
CASNVAGGTGELFF
TGTGCCAGCAACGTAGCGGGGGGGACCGGGGAGCTGTTTTTT
>NA|TRBJ1-4|NA|TRBV7-9
CASSPWEGTSFGEKLFF
TGTGCCAGCAGCCCCTGGGAGGGGACTTCCTTTGGTGAAAAACTGTTTTTT
>NA|TRBJ2-7|few|TRBV7-2
CASSFSYEQYF
TGTGCCAGCAGCTTCTCCTACGAGCAGTACTTC
>NA|TRBJ1-3|NA|TRBV7-9
CASSLGPGSVIYF
TGTGCCAGCAGCTTAGGGCCGGGTTCCGTCATATATTTT
>TRBD2|TRBJ2-5|NA|TRBV7-9
CATGTSGDQETQYF
TGTGCCACCGGGACTAGCGGGGACCAAGAGACCCAGTACTTC
>TRBD2|TRBJ2-1|NA|TRBV7-9
CASSLGGSEFYNEQFF
TGTGCCAGCAGCTTAGGCGGGAGTGAATTCTACAATGAGCAGTTCTTC
>NA|TRBJ2-4|NA|TRBV19
CASNTGAAPNIQYF
TGTGCCAGTAACACTGGAGCAGCCCCAAACATTCAGTACTTC
>TRBD1|TRBJ2-1|NA|TRBV29-1
CSAYGQGAKFF
TGCAGCGCCTACGGACAGGGAGCTAAGTTCTTC
>NA|TRBJ2-3|NA|TRBV27
CASSYIPSPLTSTDTQYF
TGTGCCAGCAGTTATATCCCGTCCCCACTAACAAGCACAGATACGCAGTATTTT
>NA|TRBJ1-6|NA|TRBV2
CASSEFYNSPLHF
TGTGCCAGCAGTGAATTCTATAATTCACCCCTCCACTTT
>NA|TRBJ1-3|NA|TRBV9
CASSVGGDSGNTIYF
TGTGCCAGCAGCGTAGGAGGGGACTCTGGAAACACCATATATTTT
>NA|TRBJ2-1|NA|TRBV2
CASSGLDNEQFF
TGTGCCAGCAGTGGACTAGACAATGAGCAGTTCTTC
>NA|TRBJ1-4|NA|TRBV10-2
CASRAAGNDEKLFF
TGCGCCAGCAGGGCGGCAGGAAATGACGAAAAACTGTTTTTT
>TRBD1|TRBJ1-1|NA|TRBV9
CASSSIAGGHTEAFF
TGTGCCAGCAGCTCGATAGCAGGGGGTCACACTGAAGCTTTCTTT
>NA|TRBJ2-7|NA|TRBV29-1
CSVEDHGRRRNYEQYF
TGCAGCGTTGAAGATCACGGTCGCAGGAGGAACTACGAGCAGTACTTC
>TRBD2|TRBJ2-7|NA|TRBV7-2
CASSLAGTSGVEQYF
TGTGCCAGCAGCTTGGCCGGGACTAGCGGGGTTGAGCAGTACTTC
>NA|TRBJ1-2|NA|TRBV6-5
CASSYSTAGLYGYTF
TGTGCCAGCAGTTACTCGACAGCGGGTCTCTATGGCTACACCTTC
>NA|TRBJ1-1|NA|TRBV28
CASTDTVLTEAFF
TGTGCCAGCACCGACACGGTTCTGACTGAAGCTTTCTTT
>TRBD1|TRBJ1-5|NA|TRBV19
CASADRDGNQPQHF
TGTGCCAGTGCCGACAGGGACGGCAATCAGCCCCAGCATTTT
>NA|TRBJ2-1|NA|TRBV3-1/TRBV3-2
CASSPRETRGDNEQFF
TGTGCCAGCAGCCCCCGGGAGACTAGGGGGGACAATGAGCAGTTCTTC
>TRBD1|TRBJ1-1|NA|TRBV28
CASIRDRVTTEAFF
TGTGCCAGCATTAGGGACAGGGTAACCACTGAAGCTTTCTTT
>NA|TRBJ1-2|NA|TRBV3-1/TRBV3-2
CASSLETDNYGYTF
TGTGCCAGCAGCCTAGAGACAGATAACTATGGCTACACCTTC
>NA|TRBJ2-6|NA|TRBV5-4
CASSLAGSGANVLTF
TGTGCCAGCAGCTTGGCTGGGAGTGGGGCCAACGTCCTGACTTTC
>TRBD2|TRBJ2-7|NA|TRBV7-9
CASSLAAGGGQYF
TGTGCCAGCAGCTTAGCGGCGGGAGGGGGGCAGTACTTC
>TRBD2|TRBJ2-3|NA|TRBV27
CASSHPLAGVDTQYF
TGTGCCAGCAGTCATCCCCTAGCGGGAGTAGATACGCAGTATTTT
>NA|TRBJ1-2|NA|TRBV6-4
CASSDSGREDGYTF
TGTGCCAGCAGTGACTCGGGCAGGGAGGATGGCTACACCTTC
>NA|TRBJ2-5|NA|TRBV7-8
CASSLRLGSQVSETQYF
TGTGCCAGCAGCTTACGATTAGGTAGCCAAGTTTCGGAGACCCAGTACTTC
>NA|TRBJ2-1|once|TRBV30
CAWGSSVTYNEQFF
TGTGCCTGGGGCTCTAGCGTGACCTACAATGAGCAGTTCTTC
>NA|TRBJ2-3|NA|TRBV9
CASSPSGLSTDTQYF
TGTGCCAGCAGCCCAAGTGGACTTAGCACAGATACGCAGTATTTT
>NA|TRBJ1-1|NA|TRBV5-1
CASSFLGQNTEAFF
TGCGCCAGCAGCTTTCTCGGACAGAACACTGAAGCTTTCTTT
>NA|TRBJ2-1|NA|TRBV6-5
CASRSALLYNEQFF
TGTGCCAGCAGGTCGGCCCTACTATACAATGAGCAGTTCTTC
>TRBD1|TRBJ2-1|NA|TRBV2
CASKTGGVYNEQFF
TGTGCCAGCAAGACAGGGGGCGTTTACAATGAGCAGTTCTTC
>NA|TRBJ2-5|NA|TRBV5-4
CASSARGPQETQYF
TGTGCCAGCAGCGCCCGAGGACCACAAGAGACCCAGTACTTC
>TRBD1|TRBJ1-5|NA|TRBV19
CASVGQGRTGNQPQHF
TGTGCCAGTGTGGGACAGGGAAGGACAGGCAATCAGCCCCAGCATTTT
>NA|TRBJ1-1|NA|TRBV27
CASSGATEAFF
TGTGCCAGCAGCGGGGCCACTGAAGCTTTCTTT
>NA|TRBJ2-7|NA|TRBV5-4
CASSLFKNYEQYF
TGTGCCAGCAGCTTGTTCAAGAACTACGAGCAGTACTTC
>TRBD2|TRBJ2-7|NA|TRBV27
CASSLTLGQLAGGYEQYF
TGTGCCAGCAGTTTAACGCTCGGCCAACTAGCGGGAGGGTACGAGCAGTACTTC
>NA|TRBJ1-2|NA|TRBV11-1
CASSPQGGPFNYGYTF
TGTGCCAGCAGCCCGCAAGGAGGACCCTTTAACTATGGCTACACCTTC
>TRBD1|TRBJ1-4|NA|TRBV7-6
CASSSNRGTNEKLFF
TGTGCCAGCAGCTCCAACAGGGGAACTAATGAAAAACTGTTTTTT
>TRBD2|TRBJ2-1|NA|TRBV30
CAWSGGTSGVGEQFF
TGTGCCTGGAGTGGGGGGACTAGCGGGGTGGGAGAGCAGTTCTTC
>TRBD2|TRBJ2-2|NA|TRBV7-2
CASSPWTSGTERTGELFF
TGTGCCAGCAGCCCTTGGACTAGCGGGACCGAAAGGACCGGGGAGCTGTTTTTT
>NA|TRBJ1-4|NA|TRBV18
CASSPQGPGNEKLFF
TGTGCCAGCTCGCCCCAGGGGCCGGGGAATGAAAAACTGTTTTTT
>TRBD2|TRBJ2-2|few|TRBV6-5
CASSYSGSLSGELFF
TGTGCCAGCAGTTACAGCGGGAGTTTATCCGGGGAGCTGTTTTTT
>NA|TRBJ2-3|NA|TRBV5-1
CASSLEQHTDTQYF
TGCGCCAGCAGCTTGGAACAGCACACAGATACGCAGTATTTT
>NA|TRBJ2-1|NA|TRBV28
CASRSGPRGQFF
TGTGCCAGCAGGTCAGGGCCCCGAGGGCAGTTCTTC
>NA|TRBJ2-1|NA|TRBV5-4
CASSLVGEQFF
TGTGCCAGCAGCTTGGTAGGGGAGCAGTTCTTC
>NA|TRBJ2-2|NA|TRBV7-6
CASSLVQGGHNTGELFF
TGTGCCAGCAGCTTAGTGCAGGGGGGTCACAACACCGGGGAGCTGTTTTTT
>TRBD1|TRBJ2-7|few|TRBV5-1
CASNSGTVLYEQYF
TGCGCCAGCAACTCCGGGACAGTCCTCTACGAGCAGTACTTC
>TRBD1|TRBJ1-6|NA|TRBV16
CASSRVQGNSPLHF
TGTGCCAGCAGCCGGGTACAGGGGAATTCACCCCTCCACTTT
>NA|TRBJ2-6|once|TRBV6-1
CASSGSGQRSLSGANVLTF
TGTGCCAGCAGTGGCTCGGGACAACGGTCCCTCTCTGGGGCCAACGTCCTGACTTTC
>TRBD1|TRBJ1-4|NA|TRBV5-1
CASSTGTGLEKLFF
TGCGCCAGCAGCACCGGGACAGGGTTAGAAAAACTGTTTTTT
>NA|TRBJ2-7|NA|TRBV18
CASSPPNRAIEQYF
TGTGCCAGCTCACCACCGAACCGGGCTATTGAGCAGTACTTC
>NA|TRBJ1-2|NA|TRBV2
CASSQGGRTIYGYTF
TGTGCCAGCAGCCAAGGGGGACGCACAATCTATGGCTACACCTTC
>TRBD2|TRBJ2-1|NA|TRBV7-2
CASRRAGGPGNEQFF
TGTGCCAGCAGAAGAGCGGGAGGGCCGGGGAATGAGCAGTTCTTC